The 29 T cell receptor beta chains below were found in one sample sequenced in a study of T cells after yellow fever vaccination. From the 5' RACE reads, TCRdb called clonotypes with MiXCR, one entry per CDR3 protein. This sample has roughly 340,000 distinct CDR3 sequences, with 7.5% to 9% found just once. Sequenced here: PBMCs, sampled on the day of the first yellow fever vaccination. The origin of the receptors is a man aged 18 to 35 who received the YFV17D yellow fever vaccine.

The J gene is TRBJ2-3, the V gene TRBV20-1; 10 bases map to TRBD2. The CDR3 runs 15 residues. The V gene end was trimmed by 6 bases and the J gene end by 0 bases; junction bases not matched to a gene: 6. Germline values: CDR1 DFQATT, CDR2 SNEGSKA (reference sequence). Here the CDR3 DNA reads TGCAGTGCACACATAGCGGGGGGCAGCACAGATACGCAGTATTTT. Its translation is CSAHIAGGSTDTQYF.

This clonotype appeared many times. The gene calls are TRBV7-2 and TRBJ2-3, with 10 positions matching TRBD2. V shed 3 bases and J 1 base; nucleotides not matched to a gene: 7. From germline, CDR1 is SGHTA and CDR2 FQGNSA. This CDR3 comprises 17 residues. The CDR3 DNA reads as TGTGCCAGCAGCTTCCGCCTAGCGGGGGACCGCACAGATACGCAGTATTTT. Its translation is CASSFRLAGDRTDTQYF.

The CDR3 coding sequence is TGCGCCAGCAGCCTTAGGGTAGCCCTCGATCAGCCCCAGCATTTT. Protein sequence: CASSLRVALDQPQHF. V gene TRBV4-3 combines with J gene TRBJ1-5; D is ambiguous. This CDR3 has 15 residues. CDR1 and CDR2 (germline): LGHNA, YSLEER. V dropped 4 bases and J dropped 5 bases, with 15 bases sitting between them.

A few counts support this clonotype. This sequence joins TRBV20-1 and TRBJ2-7; 7 bases are a match to TRBD2. J gave up 3 bases and V 0 bases, and 5 bases lay outside the gene matches. This CDR3 is 14 amino acids long. The germline CDR1 and CDR2 sequences are DFQATT and SNEGSKA (reference sequence). As DNA, the CDR3 is TGCAGTGCTAGAGATGGGGGGGGAGGCTACGAGCAGTACGTC. This translates into CSARDGGGGYEQYV.

The J gene is TRBJ2-1, the V gene TRBV19; 14 bases fit TRBD2. The ends lost 2 bases at V and 16 bases at J; junction bases unmatched: 10. Germline-derived CDR1 and CDR2 are LNHDA and SQIVND (reference sequence). The CDR3 loop spans 15 amino acids. CDR3 sequence (DNA): TGTGCCAGTAGTATACAGGCGACTAGCGGGGGGGCTTCATTCTTC. This sequence encodes CASSIQATSGGASFF.

CDR3 residues: CATSRTREETQYF. CDR3 sequence (DNA): TGTGCCACCAGCAGGACCAGGGAAGAGACCCAGTACTTC. The chain recombines TRBV15 with TRBJ2-5; D may be TRBD1 (5 bases). Trimming took 3 bases from V and 3 from J, leaving 8 bases between them. CDR1 and CDR2 (germline): LNHNV, YYDKDF (reference sequence). The CDR3 has 13 amino acids.

The genes are TRBV12-3 or TRBV12-4 and TRBJ2-5, with 11 positions matching TRBD2. This CDR3 comprises 14 residues. V lost 6 bases to trimming and J lost 7 bases; unmatched junction nucleotides: 7. The CDR3 region is CASSLTSGVRTQYF. The CDR3, as DNA: TGTGCCAGCAGCCTGACTAGCGGGGTGAGGACCCAGTACTTC.

This clonotype has at least ten counts. This rearrangement joins TRBV7-9 to TRBJ2-3; D is ambiguous. Germline values: CDR1 SEHNR, CDR2 FQNEAQ (reference sequence). The V and J ends lost 5 bases and 2 bases respectively, with 8 bases between them. The CDR3 loop spans 13 amino acids. The CDR3 reads CASSPENTDTQYF. For the CDR3, the DNA is TGTGCCAGCAGCCCGGAGAACACAGATACGCAGTATTTT.

This clonotype appeared a few times. The DNA of the CDR3 is TGTGCCAGCGGCAGGGGTTTTACTGAAGCTTTCTTT. Its translation is CASGRGFTEAFF. The chain employs TRBV28 and TRBJ1-1; possible D gene TRBD1, 6 bases. Trimming left V 8 bases short and J 5 bases short, with 12 bases between. Germline V CDR1 and CDR2: MDHEN, SYDVKM. CDR3 size: 12 residues. Filled out from reference TRBV28 and TRBJ1-1, the complete variable domain reads DVKVTQSSRYLVKRTGEKVFLECVQDMDHENMFWYRQDPGLGLRLIYFSYDVKMKEKGDIPEGYSVSREKKERFSLILESASTNQTSMYLCASGRGFTEAFFGQGTRLTVV.

This chain connects TRBV6-5 to TRBJ2-5; possible D gene TRBD2, 5 bases. Germline V gene sequence: CDR1 MNHEY, CDR2 SVGAGI. The germline V and J ends were trimmed by 1 base and 4 bases, with 10 bases remaining between them. The CDR3 is 14 amino acids. The CDR3 is CASSYFGEGETQYF. As DNA, the CDR3 is TGTGCCAGCAGTTACTTCGGCGAGGGAGAGACCCAGTACTTC.

The rearrangement uses TRBV7-6 and TRBJ1-4, with D unresolved. The CDR3 length is 14 residues. V was cut by 5 bases and J by 2 bases, with 9 bases left in between. From germline, CDR1 is SGHVS and CDR2 FNYEAQ. The CDR3 DNA reads TGTGCCAGCAGCGGCTACGGCACTAATGAAAAACTGTTTTTT. It translates to CASSGYGTNEKLFF.

As regards this clonotype: A single base separates this from a much larger clone, so it may be a read error. This chain connects TRBV5-1 to TRBJ2-5, with no clear D. The CDR3 spans 14 residues. Trimming took off 4 bases at V and 2 bases at J, with 12 bases between the two ends. In germline, CDR1 is SGHRS, CDR2 YFSETQ. Here the CDR3 reads CASSPGSVQETQYF. The CDR3 bases are TGCGCCAGCAGCCCTGGGTCAGTACAAGAGACCCAGTACTTC.

Only a few counts were recorded for this clonotype. The rearrangement uses TRBV3-1 and TRBJ1-5, with 7 bases that match TRBD1. The trim removed 1 base at V and 9 bases at J, leaving 3 bases unmatched. CDR3 length equals 13 residues. From germline, CDR1 is LGHDT and CDR2 YNNKEL (reference sequence). CDR3 bases: TGTGCCAGCAGCCAAGTGGCAGGGGGGCCCCAGCATTTT. As protein: CASSQVAGGPQHF.

This rearrangement joins TRBV6-2 or TRBV6-3 to TRBJ2-1; D possibly corresponds to TRBD1 (7 bases). Between the trimmed V and J ends, which lost 6 bases and 3 bases, there was a span of 15 bases. The CDR3 extends over 15 amino acids. The germline CDR1 and CDR2 sequences are MNHEY and SVGEGT. CDR3: CASSFRGTLYNEQFF. For the CDR3, the DNA is TGTGCCAGCAGCTTCAGGGGGACTCTCTACAATGAGCAGTTCTTC.

The chain recombines TRBV12-3 or TRBV12-4 with TRBJ2-7; TRBD2 matches at 8 bases. This CDR3 region has 14 residues. J lost 6 bases, V lost 7 bases, and 11 bases had no gene match. This CDR3 is CASIFSGGQTEQYF. The CDR3 coding sequence is TGTGCCAGCATTTTTTCGGGGGGGCAAACCGAGCAGTACTTC.

This clonotype was observed a few times. The V call is TRBV7-8, the J call TRBJ2-1; 10 bases align to TRBD2. With 1 base clipped from V and 8 bases from J, the junction kept 8 bases outside the gene matches. This CDR3 has 16 amino acids. Germline loops: CDR1 SGHVS, CDR2 FQNEAQ. The CDR3 DNA reads TGTGCCAGCAGCTTAGAGAGCGGGGGGGCCAGGGATGAGCAGTTCTTC. It specifies CASSLESGGARDEQFF.

V usage is TRBV7-6 and J usage is TRBJ2-2; tentative D call: TRBD1 (6 bases). Trimming cost V 5 bases and J 1 base, with 14 bases left between them. The V gene's germline CDR1 is SGHVS and CDR2 FNYEAQ. The CDR3 contains 16 residues. This CDR3 is CASSHGQKKNTGELFF. In DNA form, the CDR3 reads TGTGCCAGCAGCCACGGACAGAAAAAGAACACCGGGGAGCTGTTTTTT.

The table lists this clonotype with many counts. V usage is TRBV7-9 and J usage is TRBJ1-6; D gene uncertain. The CDR3 totals 15 residues. V dropped 5 bases and J dropped 8 bases, with 16 bases sitting between them. Germline V gene lookup returns CDR1 SEHNR and CDR2 FQNEAQ (reference sequence). CDR3 DNA: TGTGCCAGCAGCCCGGACCCCCCGGTGGATTCACCCCTCCACTTT. Translation gives CASSPDPPVDSPLHF.

The sample holds a few counts of this clonotype. The gene calls are TRBV4-1 and TRBJ1-2, with 8 bases fitting TRBD1. The V segment lost 1 base and the J segment 0 bases; nucleotides outside the gene matches: 4. The CDR3 covers 16 residues. Germline V gene lookup returns CDR1 MGHRA and CDR2 YSYEKL. The CDR3 loop is CASSQVATGANYGYTF. The CDR3 region has the DNA TGCGCCAGCAGCCAAGTAGCGACAGGGGCTAACTATGGCTACACCTTC.

This clonotype was observed at least ten times. The chain joins TRBV9 to TRBJ2-1; a possible D gene is TRBD2 (6 bases). With 3 bases removed from V and 8 bases from J, the gap between germline ends came to 21 bases. Germline CDR1 reads SGDLS; CDR2 reads YYNGEE. This CDR3 is 16 amino acids long. The DNA of the CDR3 is TGTGCCAGCAGCGAGACCCTCCTAGCGAGGGCCGATGAGCAGTTCTTC. It codes for CASSETLLARADEQFF. Using reference TRBV9 and TRBJ2-1 for the parts outside the CDR3, the full variable domain is DSGVTQTPKHLITATGQRVTLRCSPRSGDLSVYWYQQSLDQGLQFLIQYYNGEERAKGNILERFSAQQFPDLHSELNLSSLELGDSALYFCASSETLLARADEQFFGPGTRLTVL.

This chain uses TRBV20-1 with TRBJ2-1; D remains ambiguous. Germline lookup yields CDR1 DFQATT and CDR2 SNEGSKA (reference sequence). CDR3 length: 13 residues. Trimming stripped 5 bases from V and 5 bases from J, with 13 bases between. This CDR3 is CSAPTRSHNEQFF. The DNA of the CDR3 is TGCAGTGCTCCCACTCGGAGCCACAATGAGCAGTTCTTC.

This clonotype has ten or more counts. V and J are TRBV7-2 and TRBJ2-2; D gene unclear. In germline, CDR1 is SGHTA, CDR2 FQGNSA. The CDR3 sequence is 14 residues long. V was pared by 1 base and J by 5 bases, with 8 bases between. CDR3 loop: CASSLGPQTGELFF. CDR3 DNA: TGTGCCAGCAGCTTAGGCCCCCAAACCGGGGAGCTGTTTTTT.

The chain uses TRBV24-1 and TRBJ1-2; 7 nucleotides agree with TRBD1. The CDR3 spans 12 residues. V lost 6 bases, J lost 10 bases, and 7 bases stayed unmatched. Looked up from germline, CDR1 is KGHDR and CDR2 is SFDVKD. The CDR3 DNA follows: TGTGCCACCAGTAGACAGGGTGAGGACTACACCTTC. Amino acids: CATSRQGEDYTF.

This rearrangement joins TRBV5-1 to TRBJ2-3, with D possibly called TRBD1 or TRBD2 (6 bases each). The CDR3 spans 15 residues. Germline V gene data show CDR1 as SGHRS and CDR2 as YFSETQ. V was pared by 2 bases and J by 2 bases, with 12 bases between. This CDR3 reads CASSLLGGNTDTQYF. The CDR3 bases are TGCGCCAGCAGCTTATTGGGGGGCAACACAGATACGCAGTATTTT.

The chain employs TRBV3-1 and TRBJ2-5; TRBD1 aligns across 7 bases. V was clipped by 3 bases and J by 9 bases; unmatched bases: 13. Germline V CDR1 and CDR2: LGHDT, YNNKEL (reference sequence). This CDR3 comprises 15 residues. The CDR3 sequence is CASSQGGTAGLAQYF. The CDR3 nucleotides read TGTGCCAGCAGCCAGGGTGGGACAGCCGGCCTGGCCCAGTACTTC.

The J gene is TRBJ2-2, the V gene TRBV10-3, with a weak D call TRBD1 (5 bases). Trimming removed 6 bases from V and 0 bases from J, with 8 bases in between. The CDR3 has 14 amino acids. The germline gives CDR1 ENHRY, CDR2 SYGVKD. The CDR3 sequence is CAIRDTANTGELFF. CDR3 DNA: TGTGCCATCAGGGACACCGCGAACACCGGGGAGCTGTTTTTT.

The sample holds a few counts of this clonotype. The CDR3 sequence: CASGGVAVRETQYF. The CDR3 region has the DNA TGTGCCAGCGGGGGGGTTGCCGTCCGAGAGACCCAGTACTTC. This chain links TRBV9 with TRBJ2-5, with 7 bases aligning to TRBD2. The CDR3 is 14 amino acids. Germline CDR1 SGDLS, CDR2 YYNGEE. V lost 7 bases, J lost 4 bases, and 10 bases stayed unmatched.

This clonotype was counted only a few times. This chain connects TRBV25-1 to TRBJ2-2; possibly TRBD1 for D (6 bases). Trimming stripped 4 bases from V and 1 base from J, with 7 bases between. In germline, CDR1 is MGHDK, CDR2 SYGVNS. The CDR3 length is 14 residues. The CDR3 loop is CASSGGQNTGELFF. CDR3 bases: TGTGCCAGCAGTGGGGGACAGAACACCGGGGAGCTGTTTTTT. The variable domain in full, completed from reference TRBV25-1 and TRBJ2-2, reads EADIYQTPRYLVIGTGKKITLECSQTMGHDKMYWYQQDPGMELHLIHYSYGVNSTEKGDLSSESTVSRIRTEHFPLTLESARPSHTSQYLCASSGGQNTGELFFGEGSRLTVL.

The rearrangement links TRBV28 to TRBJ2-1, with D possibly matching TRBD2 (5 bases). CDR1 is MDHEN and CDR2 is SYDVKM in the germline V gene. The CDR3 is made up of 15 amino acids. Trimming removed 4 bases at V and 0 bases at J, with 10 bases between. The CDR3 loop reads CASSWTGSSYNEQFF. The CDR3 DNA reads TGTGCCAGCAGTTGGACGGGAAGCTCCTACAATGAGCAGTTCTTC. The complete variable domain, with remaining parts taken from reference TRBV28 and TRBJ2-1, reads DVKVTQSSRYLVKRTGEKVFLECVQDMDHENMFWYRQDPGLGLRLIYFSYDVKMKEKGDIPEGYSVSREKKERFSLILESASTNQTSMYLCASSWTGSSYNEQFFGPGTRLTVL.